This T cell receptor (beta chain) came from a study of T cells after posttransplantation cyclophosphamide. On the day of bone marrow donation, the related graft donor provided peripheral blood. TCRdb keeps only in-frame clones here, not all; method: immunoSEQ multiplex PCR. In total the sample includes approximately 26,000 clones, none of them seen once. Many counts were recorded for this clone. The antigen remains undetermined. General study results and limits: Skin or GI-infiltrating T cells shared few TRB sequences with blood. Later blood repertoires were often dominated by clones from the donor CD8+ memory compartment. Recipient CMV seropositivity and CMV reactivation strongly tracked TRB clonality.

The CDR3 is 15 residues long. Germline V gene lookup returns CDR1 SGDLS and CDR2 YYNGEE. After removal of 4 bases from V and 8 bases from J, the junction contained 11 bases not matched to a gene. J is TRBJ1-2 and V is TRBV9, with 10 bases fitting TRBD1. Source material: PBMCs. The clonotype originates from a woman aged 45 to 65 in good health, CMV-negative, and a related stem cell transplant donor. CDR3 bases: TGTGCCAGCAGCATAACCCAGACAGGGGGCAAGGGCTACACCTTC. It is translated as CASSITQTGGKGYTF.